This TCR beta chain was captured by sequencing in a study of T cells in Graves' hyperthyroidism and ophthalmopathy. The CDR3 sequence is 13 residues long. Per the germline V gene, CDR1 is DFQATT and CDR2 is SNEGSKA (reference sequence). The ends lost 6 bases at V and 4 bases at J; junction bases unmatched: 6. Study-wide points: In validation, the model predicted ophthalmopathy. These predictions came a median about 6.5 months before onset. In blood, most of the thyroid clonotypes expanded above 0.001 were also present.

What was amplified from RNA transcripts were TCR beta CDR3 regions. First-round RT-PCR targeting the TCR CDR3 was performed with the HTBI primer set. TCRdb reprocessed the multiplex PCR reads via MiXCR and lists one record per CDR3 protein. The sample carries about 420,000 distinct CDR3 sequences, roughly an eighth recorded once. Stable hyperthyroidism: no ophthalmopathy progression over 18 months of follow-up. This clonotype has a count of ten or more. Antigen unknown. The sequenced sample was blood. The receptor's source is a woman aged 18-29 years with Graves' hyperthyroidism. This chain joins TRBV20-1 and TRBJ1-5, with 7 bases that match TRBD1. CDR3 coding DNA: TGCAGTGCAAACAGGGGAGGGAATCAGCCCCAGCATTTT. Its translation is CSANRGGNQPQHF.